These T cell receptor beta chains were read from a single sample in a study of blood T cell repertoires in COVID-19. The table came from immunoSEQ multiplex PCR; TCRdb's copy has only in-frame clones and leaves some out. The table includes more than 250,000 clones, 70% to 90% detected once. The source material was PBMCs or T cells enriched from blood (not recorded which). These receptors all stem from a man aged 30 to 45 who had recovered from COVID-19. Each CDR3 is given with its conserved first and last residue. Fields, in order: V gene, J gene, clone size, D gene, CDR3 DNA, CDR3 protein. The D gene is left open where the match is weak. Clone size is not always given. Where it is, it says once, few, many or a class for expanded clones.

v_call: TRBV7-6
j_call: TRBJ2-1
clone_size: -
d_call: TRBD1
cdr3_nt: TGTGCCAGCAGCTTAGAGACAGGGGGTGAGCAGTTCTTC
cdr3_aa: CASSLETGGEQFF

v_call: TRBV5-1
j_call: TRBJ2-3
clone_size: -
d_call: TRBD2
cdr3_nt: TGCGCCAGCAGCGCCGGGGGGTCAGATACGCAGTATTTT
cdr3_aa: CASSAGGSDTQYF

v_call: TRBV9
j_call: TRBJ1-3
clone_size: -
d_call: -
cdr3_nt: TGTGCCAGCAGCGGCACACCGTCTGGAAACACCATATATTTT
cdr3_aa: CASSGTPSGNTIYF

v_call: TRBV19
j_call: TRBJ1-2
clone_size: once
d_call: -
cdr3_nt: TGTGCCAGTAAGCGAGGGTCGGGCGGCTACACCTTC
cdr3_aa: CASKRGSGGYTF

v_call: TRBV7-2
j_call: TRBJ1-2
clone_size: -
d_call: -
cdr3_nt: TGTGCCAGCAGCGTAGGGCTCTATGGCTACACCTTC
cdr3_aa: CASSVGLYGYTF

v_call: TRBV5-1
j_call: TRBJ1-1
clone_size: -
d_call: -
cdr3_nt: TGCGCCAGCAGCAGCGAACGGGGTAGTGGCACTGAAGCTTTCTTT
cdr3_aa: CASSSERGSGTEAFF

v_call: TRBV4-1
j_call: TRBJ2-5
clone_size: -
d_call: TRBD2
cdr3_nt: TGCGCCAGCAGCCGGAAACTAGCGGACCAAGAGACCCAGTACTTC
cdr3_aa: CASSRKLADQETQYF

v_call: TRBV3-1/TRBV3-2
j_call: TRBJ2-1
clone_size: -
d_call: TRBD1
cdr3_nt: TGTGCCAGCAGCCAAGACCGATCAACAGGGGCAAGTCATATTACCTACAATGAGCAGTTCTTC
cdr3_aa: CASSQDRSTGASHITYNEQFF

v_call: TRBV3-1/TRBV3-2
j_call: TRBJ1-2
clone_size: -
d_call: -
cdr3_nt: TGTGCCAGCAGCCAACAGGGATTCGGCTCTGGTGGCTACACCTTC
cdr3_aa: CASSQQGFGSGGYTF

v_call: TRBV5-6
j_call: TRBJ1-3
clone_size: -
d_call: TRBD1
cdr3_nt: TGTGCCAGCAGCTTAGGGACAGGGACTGGAAACACCATATATTTT
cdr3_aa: CASSLGTGTGNTIYF

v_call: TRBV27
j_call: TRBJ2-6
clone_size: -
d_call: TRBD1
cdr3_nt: TGTGCCAGCAGTTTGTCTGGGACAGAACACTCTGGGGCCAACGTCCTGACTTTC
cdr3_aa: CASSLSGTEHSGANVLTF

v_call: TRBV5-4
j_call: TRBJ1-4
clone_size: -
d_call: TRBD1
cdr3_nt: TGTGCCAGCAGCTTGGGGACTCGGGACAGTCTTTTT
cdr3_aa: CASSLGTRDSLF

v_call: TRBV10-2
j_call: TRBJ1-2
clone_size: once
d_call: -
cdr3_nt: TGCGCCAGCAGGCCGGGACTTCCAGTTGGCTACACCTTC
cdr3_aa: CASRPGLPVGYTF

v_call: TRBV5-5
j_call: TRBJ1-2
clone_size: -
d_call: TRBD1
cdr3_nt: TGTGCCAGCAGCCAAGGGCGAATACAGGGGGCTGTCGGCTACACCTTC
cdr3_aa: CASSQGRIQGAVGYTF

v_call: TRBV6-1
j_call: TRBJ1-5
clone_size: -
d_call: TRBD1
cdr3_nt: TGTGCCAGCAGTGAAGAACGGGGCCAGGGGGGTCAGCCCCAGCATTTT
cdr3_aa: CASSEERGQGGQPQHF

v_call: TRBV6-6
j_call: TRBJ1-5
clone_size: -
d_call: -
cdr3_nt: TGTGCCAGCAGTTACTCCGACACGGCGGGGCAGCCCCAGCATTTT
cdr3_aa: CASSYSDTAGQPQHF

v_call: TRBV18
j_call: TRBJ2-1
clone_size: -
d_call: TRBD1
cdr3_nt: TGTGCCAGCTCACCTGGGACAGGGCTTTACAATGAGCAGTTCTTC
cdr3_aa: CASSPGTGLYNEQFF

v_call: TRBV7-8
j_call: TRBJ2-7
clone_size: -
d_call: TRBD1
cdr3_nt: TGTGCCAGCAGATCTACCGGGACAGGGTACCACGAGCAGTACTTC
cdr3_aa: CASRSTGTGYHEQYF

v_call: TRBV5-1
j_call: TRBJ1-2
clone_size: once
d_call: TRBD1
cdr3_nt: TGCGCCAGCAGCTTGGCCGGGACAGAAAAGCTGGACTATGGCTACACCTTC
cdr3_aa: CASSLAGTEKLDYGYTF

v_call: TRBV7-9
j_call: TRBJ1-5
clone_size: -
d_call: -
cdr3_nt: TGTGCCAGCAGCTTGGTTTCCGGGGGCAATCAGCCCCAGCATTTT
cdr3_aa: CASSLVSGGNQPQHF

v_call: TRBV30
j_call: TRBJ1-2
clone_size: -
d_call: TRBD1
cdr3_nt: TGTGCCTGGAGGCACACTACAAATCCCGAAGGGTACAGGGGCTATGGCTACACCTTC
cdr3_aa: CAWRHTTNPEGYRGYGYTF

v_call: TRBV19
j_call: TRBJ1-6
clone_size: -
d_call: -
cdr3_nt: TGTGCCAGTAAATTGGGCAGAAGTTCACCCCTCCACTTT
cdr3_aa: CASKLGRSSPLHF

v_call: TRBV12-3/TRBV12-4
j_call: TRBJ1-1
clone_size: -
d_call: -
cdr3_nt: TGTGCCAGCAGTCCCCGACAGTACACTGAAGCTTTCTTT
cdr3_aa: CASSPRQYTEAFF

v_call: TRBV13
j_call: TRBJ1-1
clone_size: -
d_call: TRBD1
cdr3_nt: TGTGCCAGCAGCTGGGACAGGGGCACTGAAGCTTTCTTT
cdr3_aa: CASSWDRGTEAFF

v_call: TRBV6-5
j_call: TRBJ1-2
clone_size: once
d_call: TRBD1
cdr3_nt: TGTGCCAGCAGTTACGACAGGGATGCTATTTTGGGCTACACCTTC
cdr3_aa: CASSYDRDAILGYTF

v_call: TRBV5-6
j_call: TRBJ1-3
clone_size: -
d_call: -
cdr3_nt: TGTGCCAGCAGCTCCCTGGGCCGCTCTGGAAACACCATATATTTT
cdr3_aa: CASSSLGRSGNTIYF

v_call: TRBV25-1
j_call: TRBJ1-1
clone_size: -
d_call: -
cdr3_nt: TGTGCCAGCAGACAATCGGGTATGCGGACTGAAGCTTTCTTT
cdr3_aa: CASRQSGMRTEAFF

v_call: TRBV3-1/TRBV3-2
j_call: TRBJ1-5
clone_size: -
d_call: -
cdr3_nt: TGTGCCAGCAGCCAAGCTATAAATAGCAATCAGCCCCAGCATTTT
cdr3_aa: CASSQAINSNQPQHF

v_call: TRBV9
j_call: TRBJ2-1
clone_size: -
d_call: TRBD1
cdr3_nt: TGTGCCAGCAGCCCCCGGACAGGGGATAGGAATGAGCAGTTCTTC
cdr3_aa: CASSPRTGDRNEQFF

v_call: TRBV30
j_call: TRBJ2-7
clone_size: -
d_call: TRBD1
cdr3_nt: TGTGCCTGGAGACAGGGGGGTACCTACGAGCAGTACTTC
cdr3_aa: CAWRQGGTYEQYF

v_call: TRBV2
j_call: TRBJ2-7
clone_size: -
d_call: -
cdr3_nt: TGTGCCAGCAGGCCTCCTGACAGGACCTCCTACGAGCAGTACTTC
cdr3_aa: CASRPPDRTSYEQYF

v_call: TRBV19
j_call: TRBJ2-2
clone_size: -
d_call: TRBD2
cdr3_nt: TGTGCCAGTAGCCGGGGGGGGTTCACCGGGGAGCTGTTTTTT
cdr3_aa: CASSRGGFTGELFF

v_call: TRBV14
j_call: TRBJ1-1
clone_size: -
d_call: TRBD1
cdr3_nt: TGTGCCAGCATCCGACACAGGGGGCAGGAGGAAAACACTGAAGCTTTCTTT
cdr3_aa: CASIRHRGQEENTEAFF

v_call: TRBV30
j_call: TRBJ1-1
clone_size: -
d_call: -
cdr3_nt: TGTGCCTGGGGTCCGGGGATAAACACTGAAGCTTTCTTT
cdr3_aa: CAWGPGINTEAFF

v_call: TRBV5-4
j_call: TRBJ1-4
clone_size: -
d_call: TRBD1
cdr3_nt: TGTGCCAGCAGCTTGTCAGGGACAGGGGTCGAAAAACTGTTTTTT
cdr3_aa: CASSLSGTGVEKLFF

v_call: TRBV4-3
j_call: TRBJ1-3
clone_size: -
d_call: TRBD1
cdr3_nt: TGCGCCAGCAGCCAAGGGACAGGCCCTGGAAACACCATATATTTT
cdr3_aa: CASSQGTGPGNTIYF

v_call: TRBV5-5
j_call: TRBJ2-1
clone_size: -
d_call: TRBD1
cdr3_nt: TGTGCCAGCAGCGACGGACAGGGGAGCTACAATGAGCAGTTCTTC
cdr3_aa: CASSDGQGSYNEQFF

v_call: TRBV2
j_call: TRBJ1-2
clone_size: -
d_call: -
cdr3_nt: TGTGCCAGAGGCGGTCAGGGGAACTATGGCTACACCTTC
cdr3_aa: CARGGQGNYGYTF

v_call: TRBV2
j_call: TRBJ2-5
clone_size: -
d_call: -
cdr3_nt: TGTGCCAGCAGTGTCTCTCCTCACCAAGAGACCCAGTACTTC
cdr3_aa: CASSVSPHQETQYF

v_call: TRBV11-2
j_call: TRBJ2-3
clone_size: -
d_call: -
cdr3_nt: TGTGCCAGCAGCTGGAGTGGAGGGGACCTCACAGATACGCAGTATTTT
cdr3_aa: CASSWSGGDLTDTQYF

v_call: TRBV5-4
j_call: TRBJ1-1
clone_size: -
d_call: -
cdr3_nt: TGTGCCAGCAAGACGATGGACTCAAACACTGAAGCTTTCTTT
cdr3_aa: CASKTMDSNTEAFF

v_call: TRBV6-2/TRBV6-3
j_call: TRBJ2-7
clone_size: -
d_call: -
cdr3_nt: TGTGCCAGCAGTCCGCGCAGGGGCGCCTACGAGCAGTACTTC
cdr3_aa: CASSPRRGAYEQYF

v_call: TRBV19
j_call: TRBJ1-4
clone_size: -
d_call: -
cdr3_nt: TGTGCCAGTAGTATACAGGGGCGCTTGGAGGAAAAACTGTTTTTT
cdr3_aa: CASSIQGRLEEKLFF

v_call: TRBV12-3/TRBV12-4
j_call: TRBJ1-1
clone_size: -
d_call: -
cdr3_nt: TGTGCCAGCAGTTTTGTCGGTGCCGAAGCTTTCTTT
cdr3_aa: CASSFVGAEAFF

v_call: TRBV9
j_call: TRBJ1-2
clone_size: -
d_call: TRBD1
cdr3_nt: TGTGCCAGCAGCGTAGGGACAGGCGCCCCCTATGGCTACACCTTC
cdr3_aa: CASSVGTGAPYGYTF

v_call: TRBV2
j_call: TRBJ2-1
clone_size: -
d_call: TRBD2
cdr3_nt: TGTGCCAGTGAAAGGACTAGCGACTCGGTCTTC
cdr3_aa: CASERTSDSVF

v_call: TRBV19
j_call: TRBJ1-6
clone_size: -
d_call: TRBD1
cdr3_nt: TGTGCCAGTAGTCCGGGGGACAGTTGGCTGAGCAATTCACCCCTCCACTTT
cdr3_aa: CASSPGDSWLSNSPLHF

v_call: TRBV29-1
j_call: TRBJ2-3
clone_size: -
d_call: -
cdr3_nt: TGCAGCGTTCGTTTAGGGCAGGGGCCCTCAGATACGCAGTATTTT
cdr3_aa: CSVRLGQGPSDTQYF

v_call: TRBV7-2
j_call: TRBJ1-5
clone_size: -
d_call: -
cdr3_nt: TGTGCCAGCACCCCGGGCGCCAGGGAGGGTCAGCCCCAGCATTTT
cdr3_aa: CASTPGAREGQPQHF

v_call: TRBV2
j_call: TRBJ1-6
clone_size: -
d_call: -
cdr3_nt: TGTGCCAGCAGCGAAGACCTCGGGGCCCTCCACTTT
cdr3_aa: CASSEDLGALHF

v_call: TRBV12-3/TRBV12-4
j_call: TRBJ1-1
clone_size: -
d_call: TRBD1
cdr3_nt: TGTGCCAGCACGCAGGGGGGACGACAAGAAGCTTTCTTT
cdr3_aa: CASTQGGRQEAFF

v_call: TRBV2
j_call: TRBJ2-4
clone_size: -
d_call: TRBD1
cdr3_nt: TGTGCCAGCAGGGGGACAGGACTAGCCAAAAACATTCAGTACTTC
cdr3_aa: CASRGTGLAKNIQYF

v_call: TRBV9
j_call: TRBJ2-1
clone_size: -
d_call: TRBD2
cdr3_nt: TGTGCCAGCAGCCCCCGACTAGCGGGGGCCTCCTACAATGAGCAGTTCTTC
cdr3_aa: CASSPRLAGASYNEQFF